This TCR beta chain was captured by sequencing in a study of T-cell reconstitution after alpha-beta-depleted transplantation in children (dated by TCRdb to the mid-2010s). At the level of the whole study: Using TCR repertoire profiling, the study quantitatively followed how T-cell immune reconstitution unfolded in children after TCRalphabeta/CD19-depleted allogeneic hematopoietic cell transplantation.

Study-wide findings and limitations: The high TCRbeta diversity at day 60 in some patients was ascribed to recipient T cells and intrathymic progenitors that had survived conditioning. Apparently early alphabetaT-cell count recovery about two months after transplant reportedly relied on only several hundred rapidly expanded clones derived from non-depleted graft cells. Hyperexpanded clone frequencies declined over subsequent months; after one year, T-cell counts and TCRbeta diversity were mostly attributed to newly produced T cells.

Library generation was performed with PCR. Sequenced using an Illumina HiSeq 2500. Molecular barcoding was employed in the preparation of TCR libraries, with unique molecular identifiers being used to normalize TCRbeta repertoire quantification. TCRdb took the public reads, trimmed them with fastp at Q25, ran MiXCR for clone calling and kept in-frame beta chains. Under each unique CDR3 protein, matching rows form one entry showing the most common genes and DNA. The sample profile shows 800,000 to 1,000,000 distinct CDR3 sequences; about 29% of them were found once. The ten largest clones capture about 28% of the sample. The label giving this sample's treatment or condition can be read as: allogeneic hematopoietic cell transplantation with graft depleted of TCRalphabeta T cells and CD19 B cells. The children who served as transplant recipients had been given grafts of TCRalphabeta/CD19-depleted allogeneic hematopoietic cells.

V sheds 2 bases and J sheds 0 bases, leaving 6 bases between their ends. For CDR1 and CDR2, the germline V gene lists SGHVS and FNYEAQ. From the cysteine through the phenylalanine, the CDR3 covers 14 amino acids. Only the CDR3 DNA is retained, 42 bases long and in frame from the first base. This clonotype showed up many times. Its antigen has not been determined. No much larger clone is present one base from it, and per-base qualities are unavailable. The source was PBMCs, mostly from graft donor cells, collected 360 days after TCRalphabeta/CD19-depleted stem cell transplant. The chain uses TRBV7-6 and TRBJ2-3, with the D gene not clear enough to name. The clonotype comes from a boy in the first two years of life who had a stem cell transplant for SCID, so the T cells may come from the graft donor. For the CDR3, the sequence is CASSLMDSTDTQYF. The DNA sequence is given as TGTGCCAGCAGCTTAATGGACAGCACAGATACGCAGTATTTT.